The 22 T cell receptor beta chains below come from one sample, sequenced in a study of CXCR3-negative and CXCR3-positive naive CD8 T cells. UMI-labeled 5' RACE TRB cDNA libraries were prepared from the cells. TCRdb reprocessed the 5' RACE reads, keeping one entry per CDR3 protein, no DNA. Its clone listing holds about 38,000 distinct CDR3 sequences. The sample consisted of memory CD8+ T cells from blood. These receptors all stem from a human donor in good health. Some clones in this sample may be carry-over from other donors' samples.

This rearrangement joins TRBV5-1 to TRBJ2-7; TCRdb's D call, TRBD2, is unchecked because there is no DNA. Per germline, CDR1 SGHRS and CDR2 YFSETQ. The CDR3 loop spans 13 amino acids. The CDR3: CASRTSGSYEQYF.

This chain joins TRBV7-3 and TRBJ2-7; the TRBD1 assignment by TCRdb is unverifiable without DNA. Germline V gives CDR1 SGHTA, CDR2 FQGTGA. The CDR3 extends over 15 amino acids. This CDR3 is CASSFSGTGDYEQYF.

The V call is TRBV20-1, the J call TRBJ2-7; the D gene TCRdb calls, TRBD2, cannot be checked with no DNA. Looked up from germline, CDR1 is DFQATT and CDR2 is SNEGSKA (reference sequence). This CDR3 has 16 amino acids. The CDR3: CSARLNRLARGDEQYF.

This CDR3 is CASTHTRQGTGGYTF. The rearrangement joins TRBV7-2 to TRBJ1-2; as DNA is missing, the TRBD1 call by TCRdb cannot be tested. Germline CDR1 reads SGHTA; CDR2 reads FQGNSA. This CDR3 comprises 15 residues.

CDR3 protein: CASSAALPEQFF. V usage is TRBV7-2 and J usage is TRBJ2-1; the TRBD2 assignment by TCRdb is unverifiable without DNA. In germline, CDR1 is SGHTA, CDR2 FQGNSA. This CDR3 contains 12 residues.

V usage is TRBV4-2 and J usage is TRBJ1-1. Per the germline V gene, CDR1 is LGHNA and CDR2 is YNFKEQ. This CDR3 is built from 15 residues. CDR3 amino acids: CASSQEFGENTEAFF.

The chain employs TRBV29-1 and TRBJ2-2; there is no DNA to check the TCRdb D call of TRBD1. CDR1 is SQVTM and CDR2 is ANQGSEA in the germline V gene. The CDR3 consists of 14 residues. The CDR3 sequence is CSVEDQGGAGELFF.

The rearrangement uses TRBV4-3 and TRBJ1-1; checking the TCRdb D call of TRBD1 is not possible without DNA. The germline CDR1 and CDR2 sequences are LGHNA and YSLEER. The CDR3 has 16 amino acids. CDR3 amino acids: CASSHGTGSRRTEAFF.

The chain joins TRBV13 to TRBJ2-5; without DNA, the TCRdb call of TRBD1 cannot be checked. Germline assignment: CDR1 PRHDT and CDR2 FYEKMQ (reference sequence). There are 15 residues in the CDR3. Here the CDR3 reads CASSLDGTGLETQYF.

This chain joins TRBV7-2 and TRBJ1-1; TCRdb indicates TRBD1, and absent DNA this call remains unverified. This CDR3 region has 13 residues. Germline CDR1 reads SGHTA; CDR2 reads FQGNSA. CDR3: CASSIDRGTEAFF.

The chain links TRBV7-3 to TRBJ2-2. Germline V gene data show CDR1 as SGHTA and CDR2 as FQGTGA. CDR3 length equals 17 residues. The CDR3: CASSLWTEVANTGELFF.

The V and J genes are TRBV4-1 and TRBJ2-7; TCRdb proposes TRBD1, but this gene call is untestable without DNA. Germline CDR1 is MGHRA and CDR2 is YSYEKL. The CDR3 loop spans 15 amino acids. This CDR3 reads CASSPLDGGVYEQYF.

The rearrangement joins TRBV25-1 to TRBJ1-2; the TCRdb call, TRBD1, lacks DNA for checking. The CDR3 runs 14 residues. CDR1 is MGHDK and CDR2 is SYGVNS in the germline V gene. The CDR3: CASSEGGPHYGYTF.

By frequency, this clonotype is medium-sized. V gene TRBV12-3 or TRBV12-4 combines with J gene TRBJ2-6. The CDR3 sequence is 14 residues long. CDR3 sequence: CASSAHSGANVLTF.

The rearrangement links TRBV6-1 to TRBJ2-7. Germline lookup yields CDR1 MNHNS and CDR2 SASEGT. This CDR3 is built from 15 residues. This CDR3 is CASSESGSASYEQYF.

This CDR3 is CASSPDSLGGNIQYF. The chain uses TRBV28 and TRBJ2-4; TCRdb gives TRBD1 as the D gene, but with no DNA this cannot be confirmed. The germline CDR1 and CDR2 sequences are MDHEN and SYDVKM. The CDR3 totals 15 residues.

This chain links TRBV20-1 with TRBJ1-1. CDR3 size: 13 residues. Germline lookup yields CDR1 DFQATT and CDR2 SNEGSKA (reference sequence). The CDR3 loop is CSASLHMNTEAFF.

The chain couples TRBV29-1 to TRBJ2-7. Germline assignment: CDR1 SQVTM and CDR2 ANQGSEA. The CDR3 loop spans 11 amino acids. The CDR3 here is CSVEDTGSEYF.

This chain's CDR3 is CASTQGLAGYTDTQYF. This chain uses TRBV28 with TRBJ2-3; TCRdb proposes TRBD2, but this gene call is untestable without DNA. The CDR3 is 16 residues long. CDR1 and CDR2 (germline): MDHEN, SYDVKM.

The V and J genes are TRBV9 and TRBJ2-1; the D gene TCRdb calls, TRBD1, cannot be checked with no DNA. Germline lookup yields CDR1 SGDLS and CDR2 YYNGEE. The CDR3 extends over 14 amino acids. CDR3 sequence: CASSVAGGLGEQFF.

The CDR3 region is CASSYGGGGDLDEQFF. V gene TRBV6-5 combines with J gene TRBJ2-1; the D call of TRBD2 rests on TCRdb alone, since no DNA is present to check it. This CDR3 has 16 residues. The germline V gene has CDR1 MNHEY and CDR2 SVGAGI.

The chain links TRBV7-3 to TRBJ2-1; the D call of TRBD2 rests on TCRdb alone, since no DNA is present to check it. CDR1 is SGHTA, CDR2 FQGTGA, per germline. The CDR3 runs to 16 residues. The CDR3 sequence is CASSSGAGGTYNEQFF.